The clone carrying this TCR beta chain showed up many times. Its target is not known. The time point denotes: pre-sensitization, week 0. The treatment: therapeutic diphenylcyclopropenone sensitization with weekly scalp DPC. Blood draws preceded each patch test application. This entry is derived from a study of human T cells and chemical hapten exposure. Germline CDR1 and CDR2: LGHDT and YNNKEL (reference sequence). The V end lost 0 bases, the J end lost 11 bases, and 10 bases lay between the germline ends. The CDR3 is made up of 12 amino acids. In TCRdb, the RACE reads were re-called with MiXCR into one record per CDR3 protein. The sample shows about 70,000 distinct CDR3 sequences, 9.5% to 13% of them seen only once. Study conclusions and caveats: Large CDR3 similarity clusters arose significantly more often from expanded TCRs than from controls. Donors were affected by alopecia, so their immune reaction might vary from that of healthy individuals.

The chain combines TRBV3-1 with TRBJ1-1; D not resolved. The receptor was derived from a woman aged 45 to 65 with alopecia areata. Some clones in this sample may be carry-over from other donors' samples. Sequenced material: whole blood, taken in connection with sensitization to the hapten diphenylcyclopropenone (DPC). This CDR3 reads CASSQDAGLAFF. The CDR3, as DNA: TGTGCCAGCAGCCAAGACGCAGGCTTGGCTTTCTTT.